This T cell receptor beta chain is from a study of Ad26.COV2.S vaccination and SARS-CoV-2 variants. Notes on the study in general: Assessments of TCR breadth and depth may have underestimated the total T cell responses. Breadth measured for non-spike TCRs was similar across vaccine and placebo recipients.

Repertoires were generated with immunoSEQ multiplex PCR, while TCRdb's copy carries only in-frame clones and drops some. The sample has some 340,000 clones, just over 85% seen once. Noted treatment: approximately 18 received Ad26.COV2.S at low or high dose, single or two shots; about five received placebo; per-sample allocation not given. Vaccine and placebo recipients were sampled on day 63 after the first injection. Recruitment in Boston yielded a donor of adult age, 18-55 years. In the vaccine, an Ad26 vector expressed the SARS-CoV-2 spike of the Wuhan strain. The CDR3 contains 15 residues. V was clipped by 2 bases and J by 2 bases, with 11 bases between them. CDR1 and CDR2 from the germline V gene are MRHNA and SNTAGT. As to this clone: The antigen is not known.

The source is a person aged 18-60 years who received the Ad26.COV2.S COVID-19 vaccine or a placebo. The rearrangement uses TRBV6-4 and TRBJ2-3; maybe TRBD2 (7 bases). Sample: peripheral blood, taken in a trial of Ad26.COV2.S vaccine versus placebo. CDR3 loop: CASSDGGAPTDTQYF. The CDR3 bases are TGTGCCAGCAGTGACGGGGGGGCCCCCACAGATACGCAGTATTTT.